A selection of T cell receptor beta chains follows, all from one sample in a study of OX40 agonist ivuxolimab in advanced cancers. Sequencing was performed with immunoSEQ multiplex PCR; in TCRdb, only in-frame clones are kept and a portion is missing. The sample has around 39,000 clones, 88% seen once. Material: CD4+ or CD8+ T cells sorted from blood, obtained in a trial of the OX40 agonist ivuxolimab. Source of these receptors: an adult with an advanced solid tumor such as melanoma, head and neck, liver or kidney cancer. CDR3s include the opening cysteine and the closing phenylalanine or tryptophan. D genes are given only for firm matches. Clone size is not always given. Where it is, it says once, few, many or a class for expanded clones.

cdr3_aa,cdr3_nt,j_call,d_call,v_call,clone_size
CASSRATTGERNEQFF,TGTGCCAGCAGCCGGGCGACGACAGGGGAGAGAAATGAGCAGTTCTTC,TRBJ2-1,TRBD1,TRBV2,NA
CASRWREGGNEQFF,TGTGCCAGTAGGTGGCGGGAGGGGGGGAATGAGCAGTTCTTC,TRBJ2-1,TRBD2,TRBV27,NA
CASSTTGLDGGNTIYF,TGTGCCAGCAGCACCACGGGACTGGATGGGGGAAACACCATATATTTT,TRBJ1-3,NA,TRBV9,NA
CASSLGTGEKLFF,TGCGCCAGCAGCTTAGGAACTGGCGAAAAACTGTTTTTT,TRBJ1-4,NA,TRBV5-1,NA
CSVRRGPDYNEQFF,TGCAGCGTTAGGCGGGGTCCGGACTACAATGAGCAGTTCTTC,TRBJ2-1,NA,TRBV29-1,NA
CAWSVRPYEQYF,TGTGCCTGGAGTGTAAGGCCATACGAGCAGTACTTC,TRBJ2-7,NA,TRBV30,NA
CASSLPQQGLNTEAFF,TGTGCCAGCAGTTTGCCCCAGCAGGGACTGAACACTGAAGCTTTCTTT,TRBJ1-1,NA,TRBV28,NA
CASSPFGLAGAYEQYF,TGTGCCAGCAGCCCATTCGGACTAGCGGGGGCCTACGAGCAGTACTTC,TRBJ2-7,TRBD2,TRBV14,few
CARPRAPLTEAFF,TGTGCCAGACCTCGGGCCCCCCTAACTGAAGCTTTCTTT,TRBJ1-1,NA,TRBV5-3,NA
CSVEGGRMTEQYF,TGCAGCGTTGAGGGAGGGAGGATGACCGAGCAGTACTTC,TRBJ2-7,TRBD2,TRBV29-1,NA
CASSPGWDTQYF,TGTGCCAGCAGCCCCGGCTGGGATACGCAGTATTTT,TRBJ2-3,NA,TRBV7-8,NA
CASSPPPGTGRNTIYF,TGTGCCAGCTCACCACCCCCCGGGACCGGCCGTAACACCATATATTTT,TRBJ1-3,NA,TRBV18,NA
CAISERRGQGPGELFF,TGTGCCATCAGTGAGAGGAGGGGACAGGGCCCCGGGGAGCTGTTTTTT,TRBJ2-2,TRBD1,TRBV10-3,NA
CASSSTPGTVYNEQFF,TGTGCCAGCAGCTCGACCCCCGGGACAGTATACAATGAGCAGTTCTTC,TRBJ2-1,TRBD1,TRBV7-2,NA
CASSRVKIGNTIYF,TGTGCCAGCTCACGGGTTAAAATTGGAAACACCATATATTTT,TRBJ1-3,NA,TRBV2,NA
CASSPSGTGYEQYF,TGCGCCAGCAGCCCCTCCGGGACAGGTTACGAGCAGTACTTC,TRBJ2-7,TRBD1,TRBV4-1,NA
CASSTTGGTDTQYF,TGTGCCAGCAGCACAACAGGGGGCACAGATACGCAGTATTTT,TRBJ2-3,TRBD1,TRBV7-9,NA
CASSSSGTGSYEQYF,TGTGCCAGCAGTTCCTCCGGGACAGGGTCTTACGAGCAGTACTTC,TRBJ2-7,TRBD1,TRBV28,NA
CASSLRGYEQYF,TGTGCCAGCAGTTTAAGGGGATACGAGCAGTACTTC,TRBJ2-7,NA,TRBV28,NA
CASSQDWRLAGAGWELFF,TGCGCCAGCAGCCAAGATTGGAGACTAGCGGGAGCAGGCTGGGAGCTGTTTTTT,TRBJ2-2,TRBD2,TRBV4-1,NA
CASSARSGENTGELFF,TGTGCCAGCAGCGCGAGGTCGGGGGAGAACACCGGGGAGCTGTTTTTT,TRBJ2-2,NA,TRBV7-8,NA
CASRRGDLTGETQYF,TGTGCCAGCAGACGTGGGGACTTAACGGGGGAGACCCAGTACTTC,TRBJ2-5,NA,TRBV7-9,once
CASGGESTQGNQPQHF,TGTGCCAGCGGGGGTGAGTCCACCCAGGGAAATCAGCCCCAGCATTTT,TRBJ1-5,NA,TRBV2,NA
CASSLIRMVTGELFF,TGTGCCAGCAGCTTAATCAGGATGGTAACCGGGGAGCTGTTTTTT,TRBJ2-2,NA,TRBV11-2,once
CASMDRAYEQYF,TGTGCCAGTATGGACAGGGCCTACGAGCAGTACTTC,TRBJ2-7,TRBD1,TRBV19,NA
CAWSFRDEQYF,TGTGCCTGGAGTTTCAGGGACGAGCAGTACTTC,TRBJ2-7,NA,TRBV30,NA
CASSLVPRGGPADTQYF,TGTGCCAGCAGCTTAGTACCGCGGGGGGGCCCCGCAGATACGCAGTATTTT,TRBJ2-3,TRBD2,TRBV7-2,once
CASSVGGRNTGELFF,TGTGCCAGCAGCGTAGGCGGGAGGAACACCGGGGAGCTGTTTTTT,TRBJ2-2,TRBD2,TRBV9,NA
CASNRDRDGEKLFF,TGTGCCAGCAATCGGGACAGGGATGGTGAAAAACTGTTTTTT,TRBJ1-4,TRBD1,TRBV6-1,NA
CASSKGHLIGNQPQHF,TGTGCCAGCAGCAAGGGACACCTTATAGGCAATCAGCCCCAGCATTTT,TRBJ1-5,NA,TRBV5-8,NA
CASSVGPSGNTIYF,TGTGCCAGCAGCGTAGGTCCATCCGGAAACACCATATATTTT,TRBJ1-3,NA,TRBV9,NA
CASSLDTLAADTQYF,TGCGCCAGCAGCTTGGACACGCTAGCGGCAGATACGCAGTATTTT,TRBJ2-3,TRBD2,TRBV5-1,once
CASRPGLAGASAYNEQFF,TGTGCCAGTAGACCGGGACTAGCGGGGGCCTCCGCCTACAATGAGCAGTTCTTC,TRBJ2-1,TRBD2,TRBV19,once
CASSERGIGQETQYF,TGTGCCAGCAGTGAAAGGGGGATCGGGCAAGAGACCCAGTACTTC,TRBJ2-5,NA,TRBV6-1,few
CASSLGLAGAGEQYF,TGTGCCAGCAGCTTGGGACTAGCGGGGGCGGGGGAGCAGTACTTC,TRBJ2-7,TRBD2,TRBV5-4,NA
CASSAQGGPNTGELFF,TGTGCCAGCAGCGCCCAGGGGGGGCCCAACACCGGGGAGCTGTTTTTT,TRBJ2-2,NA,TRBV9,NA
CASSRYGGQSTDTQYF,TGCGCCAGCAGCCGATACGGGGGACAGTCCACAGATACGCAGTATTTT,TRBJ2-3,NA,TRBV4-1,once
CASSFYGTTDTQYF,TGTGCCAGCAGCTTTTATGGGACTACAGATACGCAGTATTTT,TRBJ2-3,NA,TRBV7-9,NA
CASGFTGPNQPQHF,TGTGCCAGTGGATTTACAGGGCCAAATCAGCCCCAGCATTTT,TRBJ1-5,NA,TRBV19,NA
CASSPEGRGRDGYTF,TGTGCCAGCTCACCGGAGGGCAGGGGGCGCGATGGCTACACCTTC,TRBJ1-2,TRBD1,TRBV18,NA
CAWRPPFRANEQFF,TGTGCCTGGAGGCCGCCCTTCCGCGCCAATGAGCAGTTCTTC,TRBJ2-1,NA,TRBV30,NA
CASSAKTSGEPGDTQYF,TGCGCCAGCAGCGCGAAGACTAGCGGGGAACCAGGGGATACGCAGTATTTT,TRBJ2-3,TRBD2,TRBV5-1,NA
CASSLGRYQFF,TGTGCCAGCAGCTTAGGACGATATCAGTTCTTC,TRBJ2-1,NA,TRBV13,NA
CASSQRGERDNEQFF,TGCGCCAGCAGCCAACGAGGGGAGAGGGACAATGAGCAGTTCTTC,TRBJ2-1,NA,TRBV4-1,once
CASSRTSGRYNEQFF,TGTGCCAGCAGTAGAACTAGCGGGCGTTACAATGAGCAGTTCTTC,TRBJ2-1,TRBD2,TRBV6-4,NA
CAISEGAKNIQYF,TGTGCCATCAGTGAAGGTGCCAAAAACATTCAGTACTTC,TRBJ2-4,NA,TRBV10-3,NA
CAWRVRGGSNTIYF,TGTGCCTGGAGAGTACGGGGAGGGTCAAACACCATATATTTT,TRBJ1-3,NA,TRBV30,NA
CAWTGDVGNQPQHF,TGTGCCTGGACAGGGGATGTTGGCAATCAGCCCCAGCATTTT,TRBJ1-5,NA,TRBV30,NA
CASSQGTSGESTDTQYF,TGTGCCAGCAGCCAAGGGACTAGCGGGGAAAGCACAGATACGCAGTATTTT,TRBJ2-3,TRBD2,TRBV13,NA